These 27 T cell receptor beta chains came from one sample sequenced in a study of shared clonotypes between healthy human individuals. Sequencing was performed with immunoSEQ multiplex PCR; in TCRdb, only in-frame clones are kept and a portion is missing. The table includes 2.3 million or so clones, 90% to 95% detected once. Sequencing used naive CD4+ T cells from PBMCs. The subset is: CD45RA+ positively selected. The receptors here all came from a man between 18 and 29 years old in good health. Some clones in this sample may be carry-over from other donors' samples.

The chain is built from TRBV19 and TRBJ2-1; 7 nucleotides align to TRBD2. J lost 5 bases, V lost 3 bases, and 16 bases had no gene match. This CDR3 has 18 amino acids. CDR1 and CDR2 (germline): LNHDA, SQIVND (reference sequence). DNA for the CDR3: TGTGCCAGTAGTATCTCGGGCACTAGCTGGGGAGGGGACAATGAGCAGTTCTTC. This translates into CASSISGTSWGGDNEQFF.

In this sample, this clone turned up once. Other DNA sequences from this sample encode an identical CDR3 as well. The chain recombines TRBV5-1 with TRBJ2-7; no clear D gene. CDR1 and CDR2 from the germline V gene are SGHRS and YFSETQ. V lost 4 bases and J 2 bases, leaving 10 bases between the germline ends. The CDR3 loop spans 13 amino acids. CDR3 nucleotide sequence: TGCGCCAGCAGCCTGGACCGAGCCTACGAGCAGTACTTC. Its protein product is CASSLDRAYEQYF.

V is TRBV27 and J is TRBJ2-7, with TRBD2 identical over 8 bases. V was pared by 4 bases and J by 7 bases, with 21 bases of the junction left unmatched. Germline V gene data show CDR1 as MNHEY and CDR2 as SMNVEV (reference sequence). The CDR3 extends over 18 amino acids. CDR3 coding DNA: TGTGCCAGCAGTTCCTGGGGCTCGGGGGGGGTTCTGGGTGGGGAGCAGTACTTC. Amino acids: CASSSWGSGGVLGGEQYF.

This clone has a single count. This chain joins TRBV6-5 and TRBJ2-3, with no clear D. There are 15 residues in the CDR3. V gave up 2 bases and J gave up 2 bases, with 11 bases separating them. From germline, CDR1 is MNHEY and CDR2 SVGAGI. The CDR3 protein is CASSYGQDLTDTQYF. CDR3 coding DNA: TGTGCCAGCAGTTACGGGCAGGACCTCACAGATACGCAGTATTTT.

The CDR3 reads CASSSAGTGELFF. CDR3 nucleotide sequence: TGTGCCAGCAGCTCGGCCGGGACCGGGGAGCTGTTTTTT. The chain uses TRBV5-6 and TRBJ2-2; D not certain. The CDR3 is 13 amino acids. The germline V gene has CDR1 SGHDT and CDR2 YYEEEE. V was shortened by 3 bases and J by 5 bases, with 8 bases between the two germline ends.

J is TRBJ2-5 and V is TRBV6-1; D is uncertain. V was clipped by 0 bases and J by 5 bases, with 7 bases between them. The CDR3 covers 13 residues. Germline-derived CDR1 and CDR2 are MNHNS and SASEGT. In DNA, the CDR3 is TGTGCCAGCAGTGAAGCGCCCGGGGAGACCCAGTACTTC. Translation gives CASSEAPGETQYF.

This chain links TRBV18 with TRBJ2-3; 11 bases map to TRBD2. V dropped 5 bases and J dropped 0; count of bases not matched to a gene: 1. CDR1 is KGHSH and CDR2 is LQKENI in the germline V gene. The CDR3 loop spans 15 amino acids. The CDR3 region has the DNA TGTGCCAGCTCAACTAGCGGGAGTAGCACAGATACGCAGTATTTT. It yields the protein CASSTSGSSTDTQYF.

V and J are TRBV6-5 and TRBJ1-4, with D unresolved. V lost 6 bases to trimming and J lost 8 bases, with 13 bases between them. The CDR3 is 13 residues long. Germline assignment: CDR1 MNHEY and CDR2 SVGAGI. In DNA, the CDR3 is TGTGCCAGCAGCCGGACGGCCGGGGAAAAACTGTTTTTT. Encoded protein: CASSRTAGEKLFF.

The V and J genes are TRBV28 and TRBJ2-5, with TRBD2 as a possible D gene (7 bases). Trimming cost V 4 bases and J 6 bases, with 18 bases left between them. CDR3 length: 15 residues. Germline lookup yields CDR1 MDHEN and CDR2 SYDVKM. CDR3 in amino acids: CASSSPEGGRKTQYF. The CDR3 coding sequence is TGTGCCAGCAGTTCACCGGAGGGGGGGAGGAAGACCCAGTACTTC.

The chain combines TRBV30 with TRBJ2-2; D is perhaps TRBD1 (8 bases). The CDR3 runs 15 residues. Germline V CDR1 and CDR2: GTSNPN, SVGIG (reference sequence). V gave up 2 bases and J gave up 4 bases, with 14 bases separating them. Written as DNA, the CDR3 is TGTGCCTGGAGTCGGACAGGGAGGGTCACCGGGGAGCTGTTTTTT. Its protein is CAWSRTGRVTGELFF.

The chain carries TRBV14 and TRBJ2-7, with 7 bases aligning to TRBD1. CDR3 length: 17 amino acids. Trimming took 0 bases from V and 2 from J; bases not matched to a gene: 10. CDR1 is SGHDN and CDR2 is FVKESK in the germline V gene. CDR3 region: CASSQDGYFQGAYEQYF. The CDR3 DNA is TGTGCCAGCAGCCAAGACGGTTACTTTCAGGGGGCCTACGAGCAGTACTTC.

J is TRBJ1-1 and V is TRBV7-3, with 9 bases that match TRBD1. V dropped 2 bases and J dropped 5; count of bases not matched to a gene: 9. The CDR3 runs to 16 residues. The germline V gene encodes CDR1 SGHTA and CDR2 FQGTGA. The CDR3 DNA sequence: TGTGCCAGCAGCTTAGGAAGTCCCGGGACAGGGACTGAAGCTTTCTTT. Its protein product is CASSLGSPGTGTEAFF.

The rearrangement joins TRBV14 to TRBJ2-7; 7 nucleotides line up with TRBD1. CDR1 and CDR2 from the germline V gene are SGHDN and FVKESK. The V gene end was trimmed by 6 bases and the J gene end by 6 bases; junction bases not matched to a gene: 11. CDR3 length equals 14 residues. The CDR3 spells CASRRTGATSEQYF. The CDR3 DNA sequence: TGTGCCAGCAGGCGTACAGGGGCGACGAGCGAGCAGTACTTC.

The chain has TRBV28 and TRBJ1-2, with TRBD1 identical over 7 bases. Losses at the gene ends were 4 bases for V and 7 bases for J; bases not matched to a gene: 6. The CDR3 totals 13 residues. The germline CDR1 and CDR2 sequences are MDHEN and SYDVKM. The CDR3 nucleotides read TGTGCCAGCAGTTCACAGGGGTTGCGTGGCTACACCTTC. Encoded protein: CASSSQGLRGYTF.

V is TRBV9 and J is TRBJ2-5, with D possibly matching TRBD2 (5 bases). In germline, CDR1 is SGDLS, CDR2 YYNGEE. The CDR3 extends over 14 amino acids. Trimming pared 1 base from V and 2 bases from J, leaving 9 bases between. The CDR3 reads CASSVMGEQETQYF. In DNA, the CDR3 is TGTGCCAGCAGCGTAATGGGAGAGCAAGAGACCCAGTACTTC.

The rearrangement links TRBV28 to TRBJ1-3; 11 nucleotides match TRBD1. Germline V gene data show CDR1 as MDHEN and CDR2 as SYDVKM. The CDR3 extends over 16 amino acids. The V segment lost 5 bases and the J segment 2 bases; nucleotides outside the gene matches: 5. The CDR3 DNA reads TGTGCCAGCAGTCTAGGACAGGGGGCGGCTGGAAACACCATATATTTT. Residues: CASSLGQGAAGNTIYF.

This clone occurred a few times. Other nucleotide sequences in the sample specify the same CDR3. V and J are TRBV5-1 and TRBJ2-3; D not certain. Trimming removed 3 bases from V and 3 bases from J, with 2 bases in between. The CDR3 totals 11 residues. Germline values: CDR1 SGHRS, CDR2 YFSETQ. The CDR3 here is CASSSTDTQYF. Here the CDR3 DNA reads TGCGCCAGCAGCTCAACAGATACGCAGTATTTT.

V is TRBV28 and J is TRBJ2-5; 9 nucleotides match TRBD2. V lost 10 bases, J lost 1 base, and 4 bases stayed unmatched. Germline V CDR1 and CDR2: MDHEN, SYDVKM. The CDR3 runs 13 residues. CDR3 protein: CATAGGTQETQYF. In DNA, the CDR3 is TGTGCCACGGCGGGGGGGACCCAAGAGACCCAGTACTTC. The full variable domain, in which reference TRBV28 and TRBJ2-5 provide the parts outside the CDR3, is DVKVTQSSRYLVKRTGEKVFLECVQDMDHENMFWYRQDPGLGLRLIYFSYDVKMKEKGDIPEGYSVSREKKERFSLILESASTNQTSMYLCATAGGTQETQYFGPGTRLLVL.

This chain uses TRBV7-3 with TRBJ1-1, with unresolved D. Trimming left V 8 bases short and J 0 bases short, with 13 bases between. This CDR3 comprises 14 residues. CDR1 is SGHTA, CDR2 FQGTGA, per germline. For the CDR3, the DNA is TGTGCCAGCGCACCGGGCACTATGAACACTGAAGCTTTCTTT. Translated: CASAPGTMNTEAFF.

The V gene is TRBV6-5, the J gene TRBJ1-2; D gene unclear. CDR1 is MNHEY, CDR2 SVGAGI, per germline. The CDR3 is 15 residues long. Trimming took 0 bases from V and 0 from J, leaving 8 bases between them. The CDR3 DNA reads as TGTGCCAGCAGTTACTCCGGGGTTACTAACTATGGCTACACCTTC. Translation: CASSYSGVTNYGYTF.

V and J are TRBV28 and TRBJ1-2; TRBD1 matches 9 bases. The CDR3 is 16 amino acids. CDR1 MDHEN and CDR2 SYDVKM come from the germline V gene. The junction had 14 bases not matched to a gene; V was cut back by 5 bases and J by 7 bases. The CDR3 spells CASSAGTGRSLGGYTF. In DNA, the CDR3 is TGTGCCAGCAGTGCCGGGACAGGGAGGTCCCTAGGTGGCTACACCTTC.

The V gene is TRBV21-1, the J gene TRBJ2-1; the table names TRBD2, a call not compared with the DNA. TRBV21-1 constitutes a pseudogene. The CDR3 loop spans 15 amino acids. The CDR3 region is CASSMTPRASFEQFF. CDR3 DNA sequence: TGTGCCAGCAGCATGACCCCGAGGGCTAGCTTTGAGCAGTTCTTC.

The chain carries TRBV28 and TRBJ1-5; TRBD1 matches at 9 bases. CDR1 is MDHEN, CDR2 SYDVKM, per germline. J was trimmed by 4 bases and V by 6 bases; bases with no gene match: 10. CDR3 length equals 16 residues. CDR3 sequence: CASRVSWDRDNQPQHF. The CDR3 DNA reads TGTGCCAGCAGAGTAAGCTGGGACAGGGATAATCAGCCCCAGCATTTT. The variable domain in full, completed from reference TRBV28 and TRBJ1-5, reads DVKVTQSSRYLVKRTGEKVFLECVQDMDHENMFWYRQDPGLGLRLIYFSYDVKMKEKGDIPEGYSVSREKKERFSLILESASTNQTSMYLCASRVSWDRDNQPQHFGDGTRLSIL.

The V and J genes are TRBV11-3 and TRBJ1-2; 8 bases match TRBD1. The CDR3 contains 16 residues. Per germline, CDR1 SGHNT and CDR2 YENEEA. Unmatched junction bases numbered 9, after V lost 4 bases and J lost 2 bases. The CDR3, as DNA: TGTGCCAGCAGCTGGCTTCGTGGACAGGGAAACTATGGCTACACCTTC. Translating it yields CASSWLRGQGNYGYTF.

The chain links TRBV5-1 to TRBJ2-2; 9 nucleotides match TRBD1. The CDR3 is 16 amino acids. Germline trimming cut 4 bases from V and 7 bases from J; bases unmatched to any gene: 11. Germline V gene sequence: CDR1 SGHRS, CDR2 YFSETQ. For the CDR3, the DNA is TGCGCCAGCAGCCCGGGGGACAGGGATACTGGCGGGGAGCTGTTTTTT. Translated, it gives CASSPGDRDTGGELFF.

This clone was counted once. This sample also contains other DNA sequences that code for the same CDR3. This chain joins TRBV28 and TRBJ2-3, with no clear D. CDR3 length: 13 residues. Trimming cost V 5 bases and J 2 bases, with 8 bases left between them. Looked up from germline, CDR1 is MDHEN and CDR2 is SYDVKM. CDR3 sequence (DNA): TGTGCCAGCAGTCTTGGGGTCACAGATACGCAGTATTTT. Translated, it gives CASSLGVTDTQYF.

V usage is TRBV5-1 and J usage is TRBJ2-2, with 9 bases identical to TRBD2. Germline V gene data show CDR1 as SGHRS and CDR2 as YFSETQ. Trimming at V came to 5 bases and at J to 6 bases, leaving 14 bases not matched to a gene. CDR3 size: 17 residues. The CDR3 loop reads CASSSRSGGRASGELFF. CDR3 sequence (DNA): TGCGCCAGCAGTTCCAGGTCGGGCGGGAGGGCGTCCGGGGAGCTGTTTTTT.